The 2 T cell receptor beta chains given below trace back to one sample, sequenced in a study of blood T cells in healthy people across ages. A second about 7 to 11 cycle PCR used barcoded and J-beta primers. TCRdb called the 5' RACE reads again in MiXCR, with one record for every CDR3 protein. The table has 550,000 to 600,000 distinct CDR3 sequences, 25% to 30% seen once. The sample comprised blood. All receptors come from a woman aged 70-85 years in good health.

At least ten counts were recorded for this clonotype. The chain carries TRBV9 and TRBJ1-6; possible D gene TRBD1, 5 bases. Germline CDR1 SGDLS, CDR2 YYNGEE. The CDR3 contains 14 residues. V dropped 0 bases and J dropped 7 bases, with 8 bases sitting between them. The CDR3 is CASSVEGSNSPLHF. CDR3 sequence (DNA): TGTGCCAGCAGCGTAGAGGGGTCCAATTCACCCCTCCACTTT.

Note on this clonotype: A much bigger clone sits one base away, suggesting this may be a read error. This sequence joins TRBV7-2 and TRBJ2-3; tentatively, D is TRBD1 (5 bases). Germline values: CDR1 SGHTA, CDR2 FQGNSA. V lost 4 bases and J lost 2, with 7 bases in between. The CDR3 length is 13 residues. The CDR3 DNA follows: TGTGCCAGCAGCTCACAGGTCACAGATACGCAGTATTTT. Amino acid sequence: CASSSQVTDTQYF.